This T cell receptor beta chain was profiled in a study of shared clonotypes between healthy human individuals. Study-level findings and limits: Non-shared clonotypes showed lower generation probabilities than clonotypes common to all four donors. Clonotype sharing across a handful of donors was observed for about 5.5% of naive CD4 clonotypes.

Turning to this clone: Its antigen is unidentified. Distinct nucleotide sequences in the sample also encode this CDR3.

CDR3 length: 13 amino acids. V lost 6 bases to trimming and J lost 8 bases; unmatched junction nucleotides: 7. Germline loops: CDR1 SEHNR, CDR2 FQNEAQ (reference sequence). Produced via immunoSEQ multiplex PCR; TCRdb's table is partial and in-frame only. This sample carries roughly 2.2 million clones, 85% to 95% of them seen once, and the ten largest clones take under 0.45%. This sequence joins TRBV7-9 and TRBJ1-2, with 9 bases fitting TRBD1. The receptor was derived from a young man in good health. Some clones in this sample may be carry-over from other donors' samples. Input material: naive CD4+ T cells from PBMCs. This sample's subset: CD45RA+ positively selected. CDR3 amino acids: CASSPTGGDGYTF. As DNA, the CDR3 is TGTGCCAGCAGTCCGACAGGGGGAGACGGCTACACCTTC. Using reference TRBV7-9 and TRBJ1-2 for the parts outside the CDR3, the full variable domain is DTGVSQNPRHKITKRGQNVTFRCDPISEHNRLYWYRQTLGQGPEFLTYFQNEAQLEKSRLLSDRFSAERPKGSFSTLEIQRTEQGDSAMYLCASSPTGGDGYTFGSGTRLTVV.